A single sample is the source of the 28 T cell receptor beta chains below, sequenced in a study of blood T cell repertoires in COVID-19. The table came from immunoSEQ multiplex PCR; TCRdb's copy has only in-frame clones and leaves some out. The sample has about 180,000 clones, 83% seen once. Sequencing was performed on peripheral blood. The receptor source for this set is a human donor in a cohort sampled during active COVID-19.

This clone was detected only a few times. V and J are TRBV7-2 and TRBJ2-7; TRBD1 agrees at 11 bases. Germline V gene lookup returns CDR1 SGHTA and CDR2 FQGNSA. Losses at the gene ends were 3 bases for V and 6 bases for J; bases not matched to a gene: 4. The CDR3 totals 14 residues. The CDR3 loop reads CASSFGQGATEQYF. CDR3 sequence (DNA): TGTGCCAGCAGCTTCGGACAGGGGGCGACCGAGCAGTACTTC.

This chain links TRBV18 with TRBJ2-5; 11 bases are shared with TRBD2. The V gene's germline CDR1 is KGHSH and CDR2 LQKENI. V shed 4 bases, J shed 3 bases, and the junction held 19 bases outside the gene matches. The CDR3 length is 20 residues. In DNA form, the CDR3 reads TGTGCCAGCTCACTCGTTACAGGGCAAGGAACTAGCGGGAGTAAAGAGACCCAGTACTTC. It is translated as CASSLVTGQGTSGSKETQYF.

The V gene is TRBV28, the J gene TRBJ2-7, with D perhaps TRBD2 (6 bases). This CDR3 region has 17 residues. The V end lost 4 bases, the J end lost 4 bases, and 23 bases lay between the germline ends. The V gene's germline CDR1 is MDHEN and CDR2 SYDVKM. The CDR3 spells CASSSQRASGGSYEQYF. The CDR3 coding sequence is TGTGCCAGCAGTTCCCAGAGGGCTTCCGGAGGGTCGTACGAGCAGTACTTC.

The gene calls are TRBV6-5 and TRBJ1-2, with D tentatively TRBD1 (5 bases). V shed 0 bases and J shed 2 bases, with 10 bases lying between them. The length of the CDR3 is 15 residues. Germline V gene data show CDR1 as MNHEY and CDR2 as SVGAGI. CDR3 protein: CASSYSGQANYGYTF. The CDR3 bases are TGTGCCAGCAGTTACTCGGGGCAGGCAAACTATGGCTACACCTTC.

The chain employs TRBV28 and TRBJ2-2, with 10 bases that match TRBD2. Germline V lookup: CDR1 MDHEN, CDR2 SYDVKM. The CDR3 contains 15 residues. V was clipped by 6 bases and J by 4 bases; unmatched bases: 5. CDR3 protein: CASRKAGGGTGELFF. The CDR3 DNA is TGTGCCAGCAGAAAAGCGGGAGGGGGCACCGGGGAGCTGTTTTTT.

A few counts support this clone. The CDR3 DNA reads as TGTGCCAGTAGTATATCGCTAGTCGTCACCGGGGAGCTGTTTTTT. It translates to CASSISLVVTGELFF. The V gene is TRBV19, the J gene TRBJ2-2, with D unresolved. The V gene lost 2 bases and the J gene lost 4 bases, with 11 bases spanning the gap. CDR3 size: 15 residues. CDR1 and CDR2 (germline): LNHDA, SQIVND (reference sequence).

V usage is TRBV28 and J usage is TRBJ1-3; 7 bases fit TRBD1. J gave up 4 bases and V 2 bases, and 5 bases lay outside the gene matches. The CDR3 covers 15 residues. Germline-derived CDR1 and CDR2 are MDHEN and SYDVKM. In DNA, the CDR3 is TGTGCCAGCAGTTTAGCACAGGGGACCGGAAACACCATATATTTT. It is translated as CASSLAQGTGNTIYF.

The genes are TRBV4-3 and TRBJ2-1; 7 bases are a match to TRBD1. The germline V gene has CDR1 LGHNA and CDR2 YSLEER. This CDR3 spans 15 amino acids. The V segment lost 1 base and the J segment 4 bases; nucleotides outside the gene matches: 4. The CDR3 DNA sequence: TGCGCCAGCAGCCAAGGAGGGACAGAGTACAATGAGCAGTTCTTC. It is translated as CASSQGGTEYNEQFF.

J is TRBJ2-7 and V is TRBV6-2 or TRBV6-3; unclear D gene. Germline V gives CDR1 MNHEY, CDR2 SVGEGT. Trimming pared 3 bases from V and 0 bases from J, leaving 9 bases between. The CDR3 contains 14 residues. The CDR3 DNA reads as TGTGCCAGCAGTTATCAACAGAACTCCTACGAGCAGTACTTC. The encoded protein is CASSYQQNSYEQYF.

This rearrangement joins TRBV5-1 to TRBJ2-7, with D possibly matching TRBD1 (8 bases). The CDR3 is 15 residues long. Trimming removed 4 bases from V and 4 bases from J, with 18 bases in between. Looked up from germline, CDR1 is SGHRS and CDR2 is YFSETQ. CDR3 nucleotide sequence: TGCGCCAGCAGCATTCTAACAGGGGGGGTATACGAGCAGTACTTC. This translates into CASSILTGGVYEQYF.

CDR3 DNA: TGTGCCAGCAGCTCCGACGGGTTAGATGGCTACACCTTC. It codes for CASSSDGLDGYTF. The rearrangement uses TRBV7-2 and TRBJ1-2; D ambiguous. The CDR3 is 13 residues long. With 4 bases removed from V and 6 bases from J, the gap between germline ends came to 12 bases. CDR1 SGHTA and CDR2 FQGNSA come from the germline V gene.

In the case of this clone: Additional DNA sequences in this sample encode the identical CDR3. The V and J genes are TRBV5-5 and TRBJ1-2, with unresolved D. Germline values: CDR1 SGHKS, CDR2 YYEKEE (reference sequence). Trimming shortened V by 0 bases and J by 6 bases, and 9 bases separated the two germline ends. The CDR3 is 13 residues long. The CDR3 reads CASSLGRGDGYTF. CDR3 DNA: TGTGCCAGCAGCTTGGGACGCGGGGATGGCTACACCTTC.

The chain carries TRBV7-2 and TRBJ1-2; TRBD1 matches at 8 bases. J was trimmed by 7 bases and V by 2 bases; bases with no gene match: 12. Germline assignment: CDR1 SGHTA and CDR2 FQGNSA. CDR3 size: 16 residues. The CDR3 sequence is CASSLYPDRGYRGYTF. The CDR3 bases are TGTGCCAGCAGCTTATACCCAGACAGGGGATATCGTGGCTACACCTTC.

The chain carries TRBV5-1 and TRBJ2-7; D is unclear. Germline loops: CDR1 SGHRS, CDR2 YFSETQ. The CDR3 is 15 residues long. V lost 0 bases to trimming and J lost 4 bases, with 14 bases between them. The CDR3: CASSLDTNGAYEQYF. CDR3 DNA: TGCGCCAGCAGCTTGGATACGAATGGAGCATACGAGCAGTACTTC.

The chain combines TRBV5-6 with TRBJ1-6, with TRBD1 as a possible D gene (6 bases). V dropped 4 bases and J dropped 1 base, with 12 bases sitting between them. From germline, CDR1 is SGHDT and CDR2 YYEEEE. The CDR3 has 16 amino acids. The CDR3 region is CASSAAGVSYNSPLHF. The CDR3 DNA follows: TGTGCCAGCAGCGCTGCAGGGGTTTCCTATAATTCACCCCTCCACTTT.

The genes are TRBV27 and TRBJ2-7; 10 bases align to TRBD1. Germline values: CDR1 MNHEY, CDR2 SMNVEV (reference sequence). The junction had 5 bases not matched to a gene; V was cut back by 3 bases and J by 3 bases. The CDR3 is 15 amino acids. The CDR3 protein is CASSFRTGGGYEQYF. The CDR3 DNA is TGTGCCAGCAGTTTTCGGACAGGGGGAGGCTACGAGCAGTACTTC.

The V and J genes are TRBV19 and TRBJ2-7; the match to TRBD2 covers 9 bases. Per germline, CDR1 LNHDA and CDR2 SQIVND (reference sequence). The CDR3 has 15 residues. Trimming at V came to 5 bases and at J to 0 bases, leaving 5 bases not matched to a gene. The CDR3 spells CASSALAGSSYEQYF. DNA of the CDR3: TGTGCCAGTAGTGCCCTAGCGGGGAGCTCCTACGAGCAGTACTTC.

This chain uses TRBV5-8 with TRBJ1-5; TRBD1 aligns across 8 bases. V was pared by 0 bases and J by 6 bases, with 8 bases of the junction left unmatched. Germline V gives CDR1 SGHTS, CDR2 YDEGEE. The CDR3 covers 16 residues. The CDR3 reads CASSLDSGGFGQPQHF. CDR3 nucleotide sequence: TGTGCCAGCAGCTTGGATTCAGGGGGCTTCGGTCAGCCCCAGCATTTT.

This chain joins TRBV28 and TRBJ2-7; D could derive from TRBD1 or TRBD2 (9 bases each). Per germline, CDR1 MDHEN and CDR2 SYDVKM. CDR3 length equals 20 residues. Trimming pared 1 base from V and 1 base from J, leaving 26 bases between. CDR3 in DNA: TGTGCCAGCAGTTTATTCCCGACAGGGGGGAAGGGACTAGCTTCCTACGAGCAGTACTTC. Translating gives CASSLFPTGGKGLASYEQYF.

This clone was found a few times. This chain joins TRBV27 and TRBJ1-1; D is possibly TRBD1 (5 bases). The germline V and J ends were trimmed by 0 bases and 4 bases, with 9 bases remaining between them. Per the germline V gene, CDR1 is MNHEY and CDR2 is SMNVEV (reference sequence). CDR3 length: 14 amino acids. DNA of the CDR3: TGTGCCAGCAGTTTATCGTCAGGGCCCACTGAAGCTTTCTTT. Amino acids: CASSLSSGPTEAFF.

CDR3 residues: CASKWGPLNTEAFF. CDR3 coding DNA: TGTGCCAGCAAATGGGGGCCCTTGAACACTGAAGCTTTCTTT. This chain connects TRBV28 to TRBJ1-1, with D perhaps matching TRBD1 (6 bases). This CDR3 is 14 amino acids long. CDR1 is MDHEN, CDR2 SYDVKM, per germline. Trimming cost V 7 bases and J 0 bases, with 12 bases left between them.

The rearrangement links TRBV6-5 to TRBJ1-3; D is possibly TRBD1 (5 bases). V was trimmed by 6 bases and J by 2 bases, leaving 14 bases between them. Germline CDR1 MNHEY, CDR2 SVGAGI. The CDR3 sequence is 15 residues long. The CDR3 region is CASSRRDFPGNTIYF. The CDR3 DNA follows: TGTGCCAGCAGCCGCAGGGATTTCCCTGGAAACACCATATATTTT.

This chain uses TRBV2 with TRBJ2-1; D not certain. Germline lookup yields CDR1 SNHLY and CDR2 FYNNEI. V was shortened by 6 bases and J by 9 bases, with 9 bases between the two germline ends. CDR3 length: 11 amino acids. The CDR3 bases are TGTGCCAGCAGGATAGAGGTTGAGCAGTTCTTC. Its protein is CASRIEVEQFF.

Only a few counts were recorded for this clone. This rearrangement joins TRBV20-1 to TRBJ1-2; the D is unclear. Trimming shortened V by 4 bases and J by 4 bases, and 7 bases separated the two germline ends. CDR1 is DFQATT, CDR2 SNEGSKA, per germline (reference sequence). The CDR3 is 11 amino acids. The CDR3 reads CSATTGYGYTF. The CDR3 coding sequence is TGCAGTGCTACGACTGGCTATGGCTACACCTTC.

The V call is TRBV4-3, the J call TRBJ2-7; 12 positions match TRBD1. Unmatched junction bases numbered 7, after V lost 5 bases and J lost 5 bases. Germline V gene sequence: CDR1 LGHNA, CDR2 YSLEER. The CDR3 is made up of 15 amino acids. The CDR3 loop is CASSRSGQGADEQYF. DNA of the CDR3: TGCGCCAGCAGCAGATCGGGACAGGGGGCTGACGAGCAGTACTTC.

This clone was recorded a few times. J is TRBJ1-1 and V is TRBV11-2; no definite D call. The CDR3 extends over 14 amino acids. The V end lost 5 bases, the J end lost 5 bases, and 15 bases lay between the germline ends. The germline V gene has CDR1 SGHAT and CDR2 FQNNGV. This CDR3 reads CASSAQNRGTEAFF. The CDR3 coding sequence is TGTGCCAGCAGCGCACAGAATCGGGGAACTGAAGCTTTCTTT.

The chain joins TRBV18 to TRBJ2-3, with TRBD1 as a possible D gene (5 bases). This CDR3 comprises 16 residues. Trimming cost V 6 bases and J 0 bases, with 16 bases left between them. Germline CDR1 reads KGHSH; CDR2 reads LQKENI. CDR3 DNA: TGTGCCAGCTCGCCCGACAGTTCTCCTAGCACAGATACGCAGTATTTT. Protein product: CASSPDSSPSTDTQYF.

Here the CDR3 DNA reads TGTGCCAGCAGCTTGGACAGGGCTGACGAAAAACTGTTTTTT. Translated, it gives CASSLDRADEKLFF. The chain recombines TRBV7-2 with TRBJ1-4; 8 positions match TRBD1. This CDR3 is 14 amino acids long. Germline V gene lookup returns CDR1 SGHTA and CDR2 FQGNSA. V lost 3 bases and J lost 8; bases outside the gene matches: 5.